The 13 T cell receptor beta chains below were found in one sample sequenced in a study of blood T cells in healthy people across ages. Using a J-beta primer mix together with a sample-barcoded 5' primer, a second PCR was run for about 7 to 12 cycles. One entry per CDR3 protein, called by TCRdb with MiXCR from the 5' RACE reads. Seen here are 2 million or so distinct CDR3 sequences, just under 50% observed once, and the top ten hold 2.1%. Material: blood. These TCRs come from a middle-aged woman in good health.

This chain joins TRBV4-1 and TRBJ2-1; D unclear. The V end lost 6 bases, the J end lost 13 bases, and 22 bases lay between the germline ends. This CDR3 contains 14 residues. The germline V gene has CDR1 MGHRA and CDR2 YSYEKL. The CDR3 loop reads CASSETSAGETQFF. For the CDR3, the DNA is TGCGCCAGCAGTGAGACCAGCGCAGGAGAGACCCAGTTCTTC.

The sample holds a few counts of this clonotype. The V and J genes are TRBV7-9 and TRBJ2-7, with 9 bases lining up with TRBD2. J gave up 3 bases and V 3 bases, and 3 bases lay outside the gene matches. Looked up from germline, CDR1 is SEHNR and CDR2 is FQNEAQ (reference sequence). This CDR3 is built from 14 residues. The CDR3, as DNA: TGTGCCAGCAGCTTGACTAGCGGATACTACGAGCAGTACTTC. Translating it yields CASSLTSGYYEQYF.

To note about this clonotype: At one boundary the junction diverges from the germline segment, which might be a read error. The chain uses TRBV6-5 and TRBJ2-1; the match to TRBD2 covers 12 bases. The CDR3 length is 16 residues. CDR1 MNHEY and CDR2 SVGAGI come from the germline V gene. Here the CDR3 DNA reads TGTGTCAGCAGTTTAACTCCTAGCGGGGGGGGTAATGAGCAGTTCTTC. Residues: CVSSLTPSGGGNEQFF.

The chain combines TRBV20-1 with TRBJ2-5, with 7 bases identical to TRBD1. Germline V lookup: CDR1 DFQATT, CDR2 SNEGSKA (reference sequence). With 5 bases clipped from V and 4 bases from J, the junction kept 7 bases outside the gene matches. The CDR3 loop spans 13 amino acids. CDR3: CSAERGPGETQYF. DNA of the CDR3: TGCAGTGCTGAGAGGGGGCCGGGAGAGACCCAGTACTTC.

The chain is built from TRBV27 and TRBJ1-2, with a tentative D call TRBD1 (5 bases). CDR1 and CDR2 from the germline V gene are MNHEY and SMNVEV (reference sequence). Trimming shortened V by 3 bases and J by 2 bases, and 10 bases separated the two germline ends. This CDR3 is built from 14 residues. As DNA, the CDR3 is TGTGCCAGCAGTTTTCAGGGCGTGAACTATGGCTACACCTTC. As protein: CASSFQGVNYGYTF.

The CDR3 reads CASSLRDRAWNEQFF. Here the CDR3 DNA reads TGTGCCAGCAGCTTGCGGGACAGGGCCTGGAATGAGCAGTTCTTC. The chain links TRBV5-6 to TRBJ2-1; 9 bases are a match to TRBD1. V was clipped by 1 base and J by 7 bases; unmatched bases: 6. The CDR3 sequence is 15 residues long. Germline lookup yields CDR1 SGHDT and CDR2 YYEEEE.

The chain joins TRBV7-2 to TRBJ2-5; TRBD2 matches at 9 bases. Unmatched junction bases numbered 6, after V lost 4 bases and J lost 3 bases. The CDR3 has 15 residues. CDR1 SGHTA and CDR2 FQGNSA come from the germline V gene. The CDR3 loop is CASSSTGTSKETQYF. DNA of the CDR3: TGTGCCAGCAGCTCCACCGGGACTAGCAAAGAGACCCAGTACTTC. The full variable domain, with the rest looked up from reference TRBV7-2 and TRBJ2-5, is GAGVSQSPSNKVTEKGKDVELRCDPISGHTALYWYRQSLGQGLEFLIYFQGNSAPDKSGLPSDRFSAERTGGSVSTLTIQRTQQEDSAVYLCASSSTGTSKETQYFGPGTRLLVL.

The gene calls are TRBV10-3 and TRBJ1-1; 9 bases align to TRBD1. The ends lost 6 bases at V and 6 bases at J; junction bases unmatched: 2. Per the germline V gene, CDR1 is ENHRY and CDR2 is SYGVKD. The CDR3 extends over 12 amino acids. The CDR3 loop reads CAISRTGAEAFF. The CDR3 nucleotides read TGTGCCATCAGCCGGACAGGGGCTGAAGCTTTCTTT.

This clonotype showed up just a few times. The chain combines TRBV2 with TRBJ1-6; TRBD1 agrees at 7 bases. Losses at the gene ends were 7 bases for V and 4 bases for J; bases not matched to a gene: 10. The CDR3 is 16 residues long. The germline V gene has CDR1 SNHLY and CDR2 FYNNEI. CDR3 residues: CASTEDRNAYNSPLHF. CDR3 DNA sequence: TGTGCCAGCACTGAGGACAGGAACGCTTATAATTCACCCCTCCACTTT.

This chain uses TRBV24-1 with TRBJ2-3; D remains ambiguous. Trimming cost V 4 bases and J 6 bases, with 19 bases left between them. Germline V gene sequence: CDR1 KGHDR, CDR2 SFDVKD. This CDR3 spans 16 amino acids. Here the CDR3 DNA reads TGTGCCACCAGTGACGGGTGGCTAGACGAGACGGATACGCAGTATTTT. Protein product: CATSDGWLDETDTQYF.

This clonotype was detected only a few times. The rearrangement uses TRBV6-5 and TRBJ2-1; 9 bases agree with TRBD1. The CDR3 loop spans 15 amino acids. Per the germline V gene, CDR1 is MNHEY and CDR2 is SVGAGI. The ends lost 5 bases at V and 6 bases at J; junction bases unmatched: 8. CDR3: CASSQQMTGGNEQFF. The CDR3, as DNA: TGTGCCAGCAGTCAACAAATGACAGGGGGCAATGAGCAGTTCTTC.

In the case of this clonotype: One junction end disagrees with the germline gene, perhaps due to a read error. The CDR3 is CVSSSQGTPHF. The CDR3 coding sequence is TGTGTCAGCAGTTCTCAAGGGACCCCGCATTTT. This chain connects TRBV28 to TRBJ1-5, with D perhaps matching TRBD1 (5 bases). The length of the CDR3 is 11 residues. Germline V gene lookup returns CDR1 MDHEN and CDR2 SYDVKM.

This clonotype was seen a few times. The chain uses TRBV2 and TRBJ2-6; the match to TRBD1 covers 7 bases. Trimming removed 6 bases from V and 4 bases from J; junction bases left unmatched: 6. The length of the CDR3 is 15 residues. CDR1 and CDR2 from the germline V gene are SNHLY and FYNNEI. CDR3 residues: CASRNRGSGANVLTF. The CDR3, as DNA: TGTGCCAGCAGGAACAGGGGCTCAGGGGCCAACGTCCTGACTTTC.